This T cell receptor (beta chain) was profiled in a study of long-term antiretroviral therapy in people with HIV. Notes on the study in general: The data indicate that diversity increased after ART but remained below transplant donor controls. Participants lacked recorded data on ART adherence, viral resistance or therapy changes. Those clones which expanded before ART made up the dominant part of the repertoire at all time points.

V dropped 0 bases and J dropped 6 bases, with 12 bases sitting between them. This CDR3 has 15 residues. The germline CDR1 and CDR2 sequences are LGHNA and YSLEER. The cryopreserved samples used held roughly 1-10 million PBMC prior to extraction of DNA. Researchers ran immunoSEQ v3.0 at survey level. Profiling relied on immunoSEQ multiplex PCR, and the TCRdb table lists in-frame clones only, not all of them. This table holds 25,000 to 35,000 clones, roughly 80% found once. A remark on this clone: Its antigen remains unknown.

The gene calls are TRBV4-3 and TRBJ2-1, with D uncertain. Specimen: unsorted PBMCs, collected 2.9 years after starting antiretroviral therapy. The TCR was taken from a man aged 50 to 60 with HIV. The CDR3 reads CASSQDPARINEQFF. In nucleotides, the CDR3 is TGCGCCAGCAGCCAAGACCCGGCACGGATCAATGAGCAGTTCTTC.